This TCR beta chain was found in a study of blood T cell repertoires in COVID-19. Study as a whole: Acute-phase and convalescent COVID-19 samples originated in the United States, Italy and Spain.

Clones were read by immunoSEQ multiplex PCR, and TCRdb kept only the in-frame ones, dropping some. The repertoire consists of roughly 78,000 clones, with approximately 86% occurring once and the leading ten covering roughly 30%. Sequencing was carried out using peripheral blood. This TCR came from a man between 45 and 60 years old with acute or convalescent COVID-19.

The CDR3 coding sequence is TGTGCCAGCAGTTTTGGACAGGGGGCCTTTCAGCCCCAGCATTTT. Translating gives CASSFGQGAFQPQHF. The rearrangement links TRBV27 to TRBJ1-5; 11 bases agree with TRBD1. V shed 3 bases and J 6 bases; nucleotides not matched to a gene: 4. The CDR3 is made up of 15 amino acids. Germline V gene sequence: CDR1 MNHEY, CDR2 SMNVEV (reference sequence).